The clone carrying this T cell receptor beta chain was found many times. This specimen comes from a study of T-cell reconstitution after alpha-beta-depleted transplantation in children. Preparation of the TCRbeta library involved a method that used unique molecular identifiers. TCRdb passed the PCR reads through MiXCR, listing each CDR3 protein once. The sample consists of about 240,000 distinct CDR3 sequences, around 12% of them appearing once. The V gene's germline CDR1 is DFQATT and CDR2 SNEGSKA (reference sequence). This CDR3 is built from 13 residues. Trimming pared 4 bases from V and 6 bases from J, leaving 16 bases between.

This material consisted of PBMCs from the stem cell graft donor, taken from the stem cell graft. This rearrangement joins TRBV20-1 to TRBJ2-7; D is possibly TRBD1 (8 bases). This clonotype originated in a human donor who donated a stem cell graft to a child with acute lymphoblastic leukemia. The CDR3 region has the DNA TGCAGTGCTACCCGGACAGGGAGGGGCGAGCAGTACTTC. It encodes CSATRTGRGEQYF.